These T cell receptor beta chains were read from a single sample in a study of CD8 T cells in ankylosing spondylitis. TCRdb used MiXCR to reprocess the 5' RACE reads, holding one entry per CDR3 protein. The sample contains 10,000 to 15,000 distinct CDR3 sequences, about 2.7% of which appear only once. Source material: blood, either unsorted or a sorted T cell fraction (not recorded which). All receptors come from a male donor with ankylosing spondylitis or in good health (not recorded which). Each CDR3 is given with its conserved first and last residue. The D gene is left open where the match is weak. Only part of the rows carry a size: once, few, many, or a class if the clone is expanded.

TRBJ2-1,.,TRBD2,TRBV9,TGTGCCAGCAGCCCCGGGGGGAGCTCCTACAATGAGCAGTTCTTC,CASSPGGSSYNEQFF
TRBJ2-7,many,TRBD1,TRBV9,TGTGCCAGCAGCGAGCGTCAGGGGGCGGGGAGCGAGCAGTACTTC,CASSERQGAGSEQYF
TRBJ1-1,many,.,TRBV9,TGTGCCAGCAGCGTAGTACCTGAGAACACTGAAGCTTTCTTT,CASSVVPENTEAFF
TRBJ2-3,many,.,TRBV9,TGTGCCAGCAGCGTAGATAGTGCGCCAGGCACAGATACGCAGTATTTT,CASSVDSAPGTDTQYF
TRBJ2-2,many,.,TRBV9,TGTGCCAGCAGCGTAGGGGACGGGGAGCTGTTTTTT,CASSVGDGELFF
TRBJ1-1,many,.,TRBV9,TGTGCCAGCAGCCAACAGGTGAACACTGAAGCTTTCTTT,CASSQQVNTEAFF
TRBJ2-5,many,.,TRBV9,TGTGCCAGCAGCGTAGGCGGGACAACAGAGACCCAGTACTTC,CASSVGGTTETQYF
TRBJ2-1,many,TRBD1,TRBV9,TGTGCCAGCAGCGTAGAGACAGGGCAGTGGAATGAGCAGTTCTTC,CASSVETGQWNEQFF
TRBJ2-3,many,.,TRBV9,TGTGCCAGCAGCACCGCTGATACGCAGTATTTT,CASSTADTQYF
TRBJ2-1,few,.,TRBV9,TGTGCCAGCAGCGTAGTGGGACTCTTGGACCGTGAGCAGTTCTTC,CASSVVGLLDREQFF
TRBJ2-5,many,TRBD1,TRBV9,TGTGCCAGCAGCCTAAACCAGGGGGCTTGGGGGGAGACCCAGTACTTC,CASSLNQGAWGETQYF
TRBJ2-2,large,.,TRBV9,TGTGCCAGCAGCGTCGGGGTCGGAGACACCGGGGAGCTGTTTTTT,CASSVGVGDTGELFF
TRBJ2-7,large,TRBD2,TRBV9,TGTGCCAGCAGCCCGATACAGGGACTAGCATCCCACGAGCAGTACTTC,CASSPIQGLASHEQYF
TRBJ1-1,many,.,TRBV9,TGTGCCAGCAGCGTACTTGTGGGCGGGGGTGAAGCTTTCTTT,CASSVLVGGGEAFF